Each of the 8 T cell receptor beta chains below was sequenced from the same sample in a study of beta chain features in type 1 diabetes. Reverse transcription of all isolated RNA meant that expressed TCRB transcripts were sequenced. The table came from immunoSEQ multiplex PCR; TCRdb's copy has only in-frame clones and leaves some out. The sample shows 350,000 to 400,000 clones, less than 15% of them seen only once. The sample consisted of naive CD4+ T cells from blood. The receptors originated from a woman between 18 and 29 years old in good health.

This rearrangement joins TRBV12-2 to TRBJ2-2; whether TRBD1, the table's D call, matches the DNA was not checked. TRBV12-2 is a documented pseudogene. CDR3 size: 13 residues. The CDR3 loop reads CASVRVRTGELFF. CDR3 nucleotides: TGTGCAAGTGTCAGGGTCAGGACCGGGGAGCTGTTTTTT.

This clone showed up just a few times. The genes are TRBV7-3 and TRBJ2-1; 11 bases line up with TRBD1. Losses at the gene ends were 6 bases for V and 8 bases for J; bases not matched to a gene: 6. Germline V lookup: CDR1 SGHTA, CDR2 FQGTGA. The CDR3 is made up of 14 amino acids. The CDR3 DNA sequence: TGTGCCAGCAGTGCCGGGACAGGGGGGTATGAGCAGTTCTTC. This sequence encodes CASSAGTGGYEQFF.

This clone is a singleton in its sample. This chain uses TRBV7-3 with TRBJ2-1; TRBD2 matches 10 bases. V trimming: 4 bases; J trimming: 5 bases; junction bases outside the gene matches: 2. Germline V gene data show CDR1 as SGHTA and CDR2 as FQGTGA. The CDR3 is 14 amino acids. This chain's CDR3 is CASSSGLANNEQFF. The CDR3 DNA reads TGTGCCAGCAGCTCGGGACTAGCGAACAATGAGCAGTTCTTC.

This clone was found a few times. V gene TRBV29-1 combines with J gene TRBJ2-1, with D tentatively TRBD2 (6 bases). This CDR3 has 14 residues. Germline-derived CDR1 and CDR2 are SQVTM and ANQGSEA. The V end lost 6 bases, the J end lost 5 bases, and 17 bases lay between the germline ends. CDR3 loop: CSVHTGLENNEQFF. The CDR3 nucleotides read TGCAGCGTCCACACGGGACTTGAAAACAATGAGCAGTTCTTC.

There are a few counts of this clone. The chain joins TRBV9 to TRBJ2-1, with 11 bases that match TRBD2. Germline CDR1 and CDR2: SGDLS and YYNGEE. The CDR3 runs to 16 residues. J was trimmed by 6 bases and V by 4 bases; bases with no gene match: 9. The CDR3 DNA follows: TGTGCCAGCAGCCCGGGGGAAACTAGCGGGAGCAATGAGCAGTTCTTC. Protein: CASSPGETSGSNEQFF. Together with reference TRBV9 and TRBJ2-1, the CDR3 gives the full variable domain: DSGVTQTPKHLITATGQRVTLRCSPRSGDLSVYWYQQSLDQGLQFLIQYYNGEERAKGNILERFSAQQFPDLHSELNLSSLELGDSALYFCASSPGETSGSNEQFFGPGTRLTVL.

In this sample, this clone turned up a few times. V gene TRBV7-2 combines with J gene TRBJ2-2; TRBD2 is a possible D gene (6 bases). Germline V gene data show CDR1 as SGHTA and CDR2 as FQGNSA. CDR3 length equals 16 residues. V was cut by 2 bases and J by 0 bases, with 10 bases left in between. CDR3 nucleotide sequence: TGTGCCAGCAGCTTACTCGGGAGCGCGAACACCGGGGAGCTGTTTTTT. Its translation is CASSLLGSANTGELFF.

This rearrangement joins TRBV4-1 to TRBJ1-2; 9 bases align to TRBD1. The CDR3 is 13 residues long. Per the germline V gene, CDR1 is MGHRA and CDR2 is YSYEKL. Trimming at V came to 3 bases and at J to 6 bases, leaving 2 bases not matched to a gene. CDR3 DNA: TGCGCCAGCAGCCAGGGACAGGGACATGGCTACACCTTC. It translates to CASSQGQGHGYTF.

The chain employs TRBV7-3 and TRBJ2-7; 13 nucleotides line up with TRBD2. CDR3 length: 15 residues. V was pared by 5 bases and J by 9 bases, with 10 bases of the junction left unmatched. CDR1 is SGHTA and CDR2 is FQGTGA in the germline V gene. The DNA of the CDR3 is TGTGCCAGCAGCCCGCCGGGACTAGCGGGAACGGTGCAGTACTTC. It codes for CASSPPGLAGTVQYF.